These T cell receptor beta chains were read from a single sample in a study of T-cell memory formation after mild COVID-19. TCRdb recomputed calls from the 5' RACE reads with MiXCR, one row per CDR3 protein. In the table there are about 250,000 distinct CDR3 sequences, about a sixth of which are singletons. Sequencing used PBMCs or a T cell subset sorted from them (not recorded which). These receptors were obtained from a man between 18 and 29 years old who had mild COVID-19 (a few samples of this study predate the infection). Cell type and time point are not known. CDR3s include the opening cysteine and the closing phenylalanine or tryptophan. The order of the fields is D gene, clone size, J gene, V gene, CDR3 DNA, CDR3 protein. A D gene is named only where the DNA matches it firmly. Some rows mark clone size as missing; the rest say once, few, many or name a class of expanded clone.

-,-,TRBJ1-1,TRBV10-3,TGTGCCATCAGTTTTGACAGCACTGAAGCTTTCTTT,CAISFDSTEAFF
-,-,TRBJ2-7,TRBV7-8,TGTGCCACCGCTACTTGGCGGGAGCAGTACTTC,CATATWREQYF
-,-,TRBJ1-1,TRBV6-5,TGTGCCACGGGGGGAGAGAGGCATACTGAAGCTTTCTTT,CATGGERHTEAFF
-,-,TRBJ1-1,TRBV3-1,TGTGCCAGCAGCCAAGGGTTGTGGGCTGAAGCTTTCTTT,CASSQGLWAEAFF
-,-,TRBJ2-2,TRBV20-1,TGCAGTGCTAGTGCCGACGGTGGCGCCGGGGAGCTGTTTTTT,CSASADGGAGELFF
-,few,TRBJ2-7,TRBV6-5,TGTGCCAGCAGCAGGGGCCTTTTAGGGGCCTACGAGCAGTACTTC,CASSRGLLGAYEQYF
-,-,TRBJ1-2,TRBV29-1,TGCAGCGGACGTCTAAGGACCGGCTACACCTTC,CSGRLRTGYTF
TRBD2,few,TRBJ2-2,TRBV20-1,TGCAGTGCTATAAAGCGGGGCGGGGAGCTGTTTTTT,CSAIKRGGELFF
-,-,TRBJ2-5,TRBV20-1,TGCAGTGCTAGAGTCGAGACCCAGTACTTC,CSARVETQYF
TRBD2,-,TRBJ2-5,TRBV5-1,TGCGCCAGCAGCTTGGCCCCAGCGGGGGGGAACCAAGAGACCCAGTACTTC,CASSLAPAGGNQETQYF